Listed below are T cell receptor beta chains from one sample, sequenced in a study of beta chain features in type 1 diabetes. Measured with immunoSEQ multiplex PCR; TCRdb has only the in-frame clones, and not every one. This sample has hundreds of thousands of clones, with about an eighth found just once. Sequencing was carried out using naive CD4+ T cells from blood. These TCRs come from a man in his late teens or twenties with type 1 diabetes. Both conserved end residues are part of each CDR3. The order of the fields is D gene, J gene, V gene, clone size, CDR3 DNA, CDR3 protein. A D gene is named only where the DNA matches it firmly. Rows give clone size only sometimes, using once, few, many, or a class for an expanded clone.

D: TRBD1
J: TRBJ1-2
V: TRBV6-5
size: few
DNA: TGTGCCAGCAGTCTGGACAGGGTTTATGGCTACACCTTC
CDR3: CASSLDRVYGYTF

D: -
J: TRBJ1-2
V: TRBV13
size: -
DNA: TGTGCCAGCAGCTTAGGCCGCCCGAGTATAGGCTACACCTTC
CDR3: CASSLGRPSIGYTF

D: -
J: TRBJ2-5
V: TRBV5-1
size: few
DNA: TGCGCCAGCAGCTTTTACGAGACCCAGTACTTC
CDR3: CASSFYETQYF

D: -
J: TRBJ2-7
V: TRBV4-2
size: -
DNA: TGTGCCAGCAGCCAAGGGGGTAGCGAGCAGTACTTC
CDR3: CASSQGGSEQYF

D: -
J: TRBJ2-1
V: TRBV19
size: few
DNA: TGTGCCAGTAGTATTGTAGAGGCAGGAAGGAATGAGCAGTTCTTC
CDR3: CASSIVEAGRNEQFF

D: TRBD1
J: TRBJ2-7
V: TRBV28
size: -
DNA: TGTGCCAGCACTACTCCGGGACAGGGTCACGAGCAGTACTTC
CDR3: CASTTPGQGHEQYF

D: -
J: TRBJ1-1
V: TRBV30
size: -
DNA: TGTGCCTGGAGTCGGGACGGGAACACTGAAGCTTTCTTT
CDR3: CAWSRDGNTEAFF

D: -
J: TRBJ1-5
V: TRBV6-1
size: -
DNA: TGTGCCAGCAGTGAAAGTGTGGGGCTGTATCAGCCCCAGCATTTT
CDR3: CASSESVGLYQPQHF

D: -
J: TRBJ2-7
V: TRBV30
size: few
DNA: TGTGCCTGGAGGGCAGGTACCTACGAGCAGTACTTC
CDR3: CAWRAGTYEQYF

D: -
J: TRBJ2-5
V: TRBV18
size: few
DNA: TGTGCCAGCTCACCGACAGAGCAAGAGACCCAGTACTTC
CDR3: CASSPTEQETQYF

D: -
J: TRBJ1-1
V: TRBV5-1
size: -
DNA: TGCGCCAGCAGCCTGACAGAAAACACTGAAGCTTTCTTT
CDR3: CASSLTENTEAFF

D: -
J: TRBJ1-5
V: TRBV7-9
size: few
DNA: TGTGCCAGCAGCCCCGGACTCATTCAGCCCCAGCATTTT
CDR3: CASSPGLIQPQHF

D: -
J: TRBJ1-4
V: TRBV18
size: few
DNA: TGTGCCAGCTCACCCGGGGCCACTAATGAAAAACTGTTTTTT
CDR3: CASSPGATNEKLFF

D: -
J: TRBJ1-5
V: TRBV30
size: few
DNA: TGTGCCTGGAGTGTTGGAACAGGGAGCAATCAGCCCCAGCATTTT
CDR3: CAWSVGTGSNQPQHF

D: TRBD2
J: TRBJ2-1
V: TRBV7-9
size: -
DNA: TGTGCCAGCAGCCGAGCGGCGGGGGGCACCAATGAGCAGTTCTTC
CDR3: CASSRAAGGTNEQFF

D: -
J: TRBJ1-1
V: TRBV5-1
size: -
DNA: TGCGCCAGCAGCTTGCCCGGGGCAAACGCTGAAGCTTTCTTT
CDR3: CASSLPGANAEAFF

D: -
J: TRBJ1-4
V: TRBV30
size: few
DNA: TGTGCCTGGAGTGTACGGGGTGAGAGCGAAAAACTGTTTTTT
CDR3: CAWSVRGESEKLFF

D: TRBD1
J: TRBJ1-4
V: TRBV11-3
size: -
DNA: TGTGCCAGCAGCTTAGATCTGGGGACAGATCCGAGGGAACTGTTTTTT
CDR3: CASSLDLGTDPRELFF

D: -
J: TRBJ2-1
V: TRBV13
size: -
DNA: TGTGCCAGCAGCTTACGGGGGAGCTCCTACAATGAGCAGTTCTTC
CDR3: CASSLRGSSYNEQFF

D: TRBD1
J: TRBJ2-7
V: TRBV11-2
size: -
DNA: TGTGCCAGCAGCCTCCTTGGGACAGGGATAACCTACGAGCAGTACTTC
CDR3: CASSLLGTGITYEQYF

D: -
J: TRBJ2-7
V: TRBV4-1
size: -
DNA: TGCGCCAGCAGCCCAGGCCTACGGGACGGACCCACCCGAGTCTCCTACGAGCAGTACTTC
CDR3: CASSPGLRDGPTRVSYEQYF

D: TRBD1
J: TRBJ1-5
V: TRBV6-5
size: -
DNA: TGTGCCAGCAGTTACTCTTGGGGGACAGATCAGCCCCAGCATTTT
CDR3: CASSYSWGTDQPQHF